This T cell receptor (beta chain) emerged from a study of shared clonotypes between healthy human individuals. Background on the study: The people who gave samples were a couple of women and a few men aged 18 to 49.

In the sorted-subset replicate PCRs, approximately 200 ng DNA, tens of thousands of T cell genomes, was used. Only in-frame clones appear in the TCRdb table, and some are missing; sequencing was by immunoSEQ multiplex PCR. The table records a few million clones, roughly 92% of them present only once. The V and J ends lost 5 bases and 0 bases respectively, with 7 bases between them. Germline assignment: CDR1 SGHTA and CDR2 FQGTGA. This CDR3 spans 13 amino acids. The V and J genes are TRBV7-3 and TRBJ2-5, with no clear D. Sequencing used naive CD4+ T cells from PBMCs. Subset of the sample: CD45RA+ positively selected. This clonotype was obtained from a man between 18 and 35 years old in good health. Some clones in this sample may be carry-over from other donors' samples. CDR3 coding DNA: TGTGCCAGCAGCCCACAGTACCAAGAGACCCAGTACTTC. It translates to CASSPQYQETQYF. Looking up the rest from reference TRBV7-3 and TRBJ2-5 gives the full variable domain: GAGVSQTPSNKVTEKGKYVELRCDPISGHTALYWYRQSLGQGPEFLIYFQGTGAADDSGLPNDRFFAVRPEGSVSTLKIQRTERGDSAVYLCASSPQYQETQYFGPGTRLLVL.